This TCR beta chain was obtained from a study of shared clonotypes between healthy human individuals. Study-level information: Donors were two women and three men aged 18 to 49.

The CDR3 consists of 13 residues. From germline, CDR1 is LGHNA and CDR2 YSLEER. Trimming stripped 5 bases from V and 6 bases from J, with 10 bases between. Positive CCR7 selection of CD45RO-negative cells yielded the naive CD8 cells, and terminally differentiated effector memory CD45RA+ cells were excluded. This was a deep-level run. The material for each subset, its genomic DNA, was split evenly across several immunoSEQ plates. The method was immunoSEQ multiplex PCR; TCRdb's version includes in-frame clones alone and lacks a portion of them. The sample has around 580,000 clones; about 98% are singletons.

Sequencing was performed on naive CD8+ T cells sorted from blood. The chain has TRBV4-3 and TRBJ2-2, with D unclear. The sequence derives from a man aged 30 to 45 in good health. The CDR3 sequence: CASSSLGSGELFF. For the CDR3, the DNA is TGCGCCAGCAGCTCCCTGGGGTCCGGGGAGCTGTTTTTT.